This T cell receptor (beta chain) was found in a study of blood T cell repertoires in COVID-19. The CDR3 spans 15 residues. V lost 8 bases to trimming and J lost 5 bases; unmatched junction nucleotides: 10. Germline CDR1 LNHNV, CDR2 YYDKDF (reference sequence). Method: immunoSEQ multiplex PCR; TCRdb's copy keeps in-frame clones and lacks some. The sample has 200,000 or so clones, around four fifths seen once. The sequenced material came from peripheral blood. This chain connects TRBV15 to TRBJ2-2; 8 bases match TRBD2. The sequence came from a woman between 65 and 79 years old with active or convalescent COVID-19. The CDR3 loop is CATQGIAGRTGELFF. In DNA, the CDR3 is TGTGCCACCCAGGGGATAGCGGGACGGACCGGGGAGCTGTTTTTT. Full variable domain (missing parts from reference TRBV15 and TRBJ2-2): DAMVIQNPRYQVTQFGKPVTLSCSQTLNHNVMYWYQQKSSQAPKLLFHYYDKDFNNEADTPDNFQSRRPNTSFCFLDIRSPGLGDTAMYLCATQGIAGRTGELFFGEGSRLTVL.